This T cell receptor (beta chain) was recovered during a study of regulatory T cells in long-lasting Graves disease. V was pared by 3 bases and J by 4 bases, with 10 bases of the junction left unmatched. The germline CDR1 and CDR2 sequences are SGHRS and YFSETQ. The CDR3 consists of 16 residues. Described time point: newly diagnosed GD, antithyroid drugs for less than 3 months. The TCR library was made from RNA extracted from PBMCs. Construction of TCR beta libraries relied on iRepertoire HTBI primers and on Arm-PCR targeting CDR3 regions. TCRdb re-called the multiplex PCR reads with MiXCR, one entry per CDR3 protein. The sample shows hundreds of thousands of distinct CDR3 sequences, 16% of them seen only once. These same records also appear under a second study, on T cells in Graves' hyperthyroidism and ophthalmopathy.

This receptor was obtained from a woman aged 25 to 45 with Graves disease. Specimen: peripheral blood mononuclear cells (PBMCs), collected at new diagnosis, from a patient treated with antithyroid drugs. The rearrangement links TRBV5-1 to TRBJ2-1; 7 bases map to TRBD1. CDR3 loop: CASSWTGDPAYNEQFF. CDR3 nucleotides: TGCGCCAGCAGCTGGACAGGTGATCCCGCTTACAATGAGCAGTTCTTC. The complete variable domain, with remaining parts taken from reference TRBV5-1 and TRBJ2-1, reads KAGVTQTPRYLIKTRGQQVTLSCSPISGHRSVSWYQQTPGQGLQFLFEYFSETQRNKGNFPGRFSGRQFSNSRSEMNVSTLELGDSALYLCASSWTGDPAYNEQFFGPGTRLTVL.